Listed below are T cell receptor beta chains from one sample, sequenced in a study of blood T cell repertoires in COVID-19. Profiled with immunoSEQ multiplex PCR; TCRdb holds only in-frame clones, not every one. The sample records hundreds of thousands of clones, over 75% being singletons. Source material: PBMCs or T cells enriched from blood (not recorded which). These receptors all come from a young woman who had been exposed to COVID-19. CDR3s include the opening cysteine and the closing phenylalanine or tryptophan. The D gene is left open where the match is weak. Part of the rows lack a size; the others show once, few, many or a class for expanded clones.

>TRBJ1-1|TRBV5-1|TRBD1|-
TGCGCCAGCAGCCCACCGGGACAGGGCCGTATGAACACTGAAGCTTTCTTT
CASSPPGQGRMNTEAFF
>TRBJ2-7|TRBV2|-|-
TGTGCCAGCAGTTATGGACTGAGTTACGAGCAGTACTTC
CASSYGLSYEQYF
>TRBJ2-7|TRBV4-1|-|-
TGCGCCAGCAGCACCAGCGGGTATTCAGAATTCGAGCAGTACTTC
CASSTSGYSEFEQYF
>TRBJ2-5|TRBV30|TRBD1|-
TGTGCCTCCACCCCGAACAGGGGGCGAGGTGAAGAGACCCAGTACTTC
CASTPNRGRGEETQYF
>TRBJ1-1|TRBV5-4|-|-
TGTGCCAGCAGCTTCGGGCAGGGCGCTGAAGCTTTCTTT
CASSFGQGAEAFF
>TRBJ1-6|TRBV7-9|TRBD1|-
TGTGCCAGCAGCTCCGGACGTCTTCGGGACAGATCTGATTCACCCCTCCACTTT
CASSSGRLRDRSDSPLHF
>TRBJ1-1|TRBV19|TRBD1|-
TGTGCCAGTAGTATAAGGGGGACGACAGGGAAGACTGAAGCTTTCTTT
CASSIRGTTGKTEAFF
>TRBJ2-1|TRBV3-1/TRBV3-2|-|-
TGTGCCAGCGGACTTAAATCCTACAATGAGCAGTTCTTC
CASGLKSYNEQFF
>TRBJ1-5|TRBV6-5|-|-
TGTGCCAGCAGCCCGGTTTCGAATCAGCCCCAGCATTTT
CASSPVSNQPQHF
>TRBJ1-5|TRBV2|-|-
TGTGCCAGCAGTGAGGGCATAACTCAGCCCCAGCATTTT
CASSEGITQPQHF
>TRBJ2-3|TRBV28|TRBD2|once
TGTGCCAGCAGTCCGGGAGGCTTCACAGATACGCAGTATTTT
CASSPGGFTDTQYF
>TRBJ1-4|TRBV9|TRBD1|-
TGTGCCAGCAGCAAAAGACAGGGGGATGAAAAACTGTTTTTT
CASSKRQGDEKLFF
>TRBJ2-5|TRBV18|-|few
TGTGCCAGCTCACCTTCACTAGCCGATGCAGGGATTCAAGAGACCCAGTACTTC
CASSPSLADAGIQETQYF
>TRBJ1-2|TRBV28|-|-
TGTGCCAGCCGACGGGGGAAGACCAACTATGGCTACACCTTC
CASRRGKTNYGYTF
>TRBJ1-5|TRBV19|-|few
TGTGCCAGTAACCCCGGGGGCAATCAGCCCCAGCATTTT
CASNPGGNQPQHF
>TRBJ2-7|TRBV5-6|TRBD2|few
TGTGCCAGCAGCAACCAACTAGCGGGAGGGGCCTACGAGCAGTACTTC
CASSNQLAGGAYEQYF
>TRBJ2-7|TRBV7-6|TRBD1|once
TGTGCCAGCAGCTTAGCGCCCCCCGCGACAGGGGGCTTCGACGAGCAGTACTTC
CASSLAPPATGGFDEQYF
>TRBJ1-2|TRBV28|-|-
TGTGCCAGCCCAGGAGGCTTGGGTGGCTACACCTTC
CASPGGLGGYTF
>TRBJ2-2|TRBV10-3|-|-
TGTGCCATCAGACCCGGGCAGGGTGGCTCGGGGGAGCTGTTTTTT
CAIRPGQGGSGELFF
>TRBJ2-1|TRBV4-1|TRBD2|-
TGCGCCAGCAGCCTAGGTAGCGGGCTAAGCTCCTACAATGAGCAGTTCTTC
CASSLGSGLSSYNEQFF
>TRBJ1-1|TRBV15|-|few
TGTGCCACCAGCAGAGATCTAGGGGTTTTTCCTGAAGCTTTCTTT
CATSRDLGVFPEAFF
>TRBJ1-2|TRBV12-3/TRBV12-4|TRBD1|-
TGTGCCAGCAGTCCACAGGGGGGTGGCTACACCTTC
CASSPQGGGYTF
>TRBJ2-7|TRBV4-2|TRBD1|-
TGTGCCAGCAGCCAGATGGCGGGGACAGGGGGCTACGAGCAGTACTTC
CASSQMAGTGGYEQYF
>TRBJ1-5|TRBV11-3|TRBD1|-
TGTGCCAGCAGCTTAGGCCCTGCCGGGACAGGGTTAATGCAGCCCCAGCATTTT
CASSLGPAGTGLMQPQHF
>TRBJ2-1|TRBV14|-|once
TGTGCCAGCAGCCAACTAGCCTCCGGCTACAATGAGCAGTTCTTC
CASSQLASGYNEQFF